This TCR beta chain was retrieved from a study of cytomegalovirus exposure and HLA in healthy donors. Study-wide points: One later analysis reportedly identified an Asian-associated ancestry cluster that showed fewer N-insertions than the roughly 640-donor mean. Available immune exposure information covered CMV serostatus only.

Comment on this clone: Its antigen is not identified.

Germline CDR1 is LNHDA and CDR2 is SQIVND (reference sequence). The CDR3 loop spans 12 amino acids. V lost 7 bases, J lost 8 bases, and 5 bases stayed unmatched. In the PCR, 60 Vbeta and 13 Jbeta primers were used. The method was immunoSEQ multiplex PCR; TCRdb's version includes in-frame clones alone and lacks a portion of them. Altogether 100,000 to 150,000 clones are present, about 9.4% being singletons, with the ten largest covering around 6%. This receptor was taken from a woman in her thirties or forties in good health and CMV-seropositive. The gene calls are TRBV19 and TRBJ1-1, with 9 bases aligning to TRBD1. The sample taken for sequencing was PBMCs. In DNA form, the CDR3 reads TGTGCCAGTACACAGGGGGCAGGGGAAGCTTTCTTT. Residues: CASTQGAGEAFF. Together with reference TRBV19 and TRBJ1-1, the CDR3 gives the full variable domain: DGGITQSPKYLFRKEGQNVTLSCEQNLNHDAMYWYRQDPGQGLRLIYYSQIVNDFQKGDIAEGYSVSREKKESFPLTVTSAQKNPTAFYLCASTQGAGEAFFGQGTRLTVV.